This TCR beta chain was captured by sequencing in a study of radiotherapy plus CTLA-4 blockade in lung cancer. As for the study in general: Disease control was present in under 35% of patients, and objective responses in 18%.

Some clones are missing from TCRdb's copy, which holds only in-frame ones; the method was immunoSEQ multiplex PCR. The data show more than 95,000 clones, 65% to 85% seen once. Notes on the study in general: In blood, after radiotherapy plus ipilimumab, tumor-derived TCR clones expanded.

Notes on this clone: Its antigen is not identified.

CTLA-4 blockade with ipilimumab, together with focal radiation, was given to patients with chemo-refractory metastatic non-small-cell lung cancer. The CDR3 extends over 15 amino acids. Germline V gene sequence: CDR1 MNHEY, CDR2 SMNVEV (reference sequence). The germline V and J ends were trimmed by 6 bases and 5 bases, with 16 bases remaining between them. This chain connects TRBV27 to TRBJ1-4, with a weak D call TRBD1 (6 bases). The sequences come from peripheral blood, collected from a patient treated with radiotherapy plus ipilimumab. This clonotype was sampled from a human donor with non-small cell lung cancer who had a partial response to radiotherapy plus ipilimumab. In DNA form, the CDR3 reads TGTGCCAGCAGGGGGGGGTTACAGGGCAATGAAAAACTGTTTTTT. This gives the protein CASRGGLQGNEKLFF.